What follows are 17 T cell receptor beta chains derived from one specimen sequenced in a study of blood T cell repertoires in COVID-19. Assay used: immunoSEQ multiplex PCR; TCRdb lists only in-frame clones, some missing. Found here are about 160,000 clones, roughly nine tenths of them singletons; the top ten hold 18%. The sample taken for sequencing was peripheral blood. These receptors were taken from a man aged 55 to 70 with active or convalescent COVID-19.

CDR3 nucleotides: TGTGCCAGCAGTGGCCAGGGGCACAATCAGCCCCAGCATTTT. Encoded protein: CASSGQGHNQPQHF. The chain uses TRBV2 and TRBJ1-5; a possible D gene is TRBD1 (6 bases). The V end was cut by 4 bases, the J end by 3 bases, with 10 bases between. CDR1 is SNHLY, CDR2 FYNNEI, per germline. The CDR3 covers 14 residues.

The V call is TRBV2, the J call TRBJ2-5, with D possibly being TRBD2 (6 bases). Germline V lookup: CDR1 SNHLY, CDR2 FYNNEI. V gave up 5 bases and J gave up 5 bases, with 12 bases separating them. The CDR3 totals 13 residues. CDR3 amino acids: CASSSGVWETQYF. The CDR3, as DNA: TGTGCCAGCAGTTCGGGGGTGTGGGAGACCCAGTACTTC.

The chain employs TRBV19 and TRBJ1-5, with 9 bases matching TRBD1. Germline V lookup: CDR1 LNHDA, CDR2 SQIVND (reference sequence). With 2 bases clipped from V and 0 bases from J, the junction kept 5 bases outside the gene matches. There are 17 residues in the CDR3. The CDR3 DNA sequence: TGTGCCAGTAGTATAAGGACAGGGGACGTTAGCAATCAGCCCCAGCATTTT. Translating gives CASSIRTGDVSNQPQHF.

The V gene is TRBV6-5, the J gene TRBJ2-5; TRBD2 matches at 8 bases. CDR3 length: 15 amino acids. V was pared by 9 bases and J by 5 bases, with 14 bases of the junction left unmatched. Germline CDR1 MNHEY, CDR2 SVGAGI. This CDR3 reads CASRGLGASGETQYF. The CDR3 bases are TGTGCCAGTAGGGGACTAGGGGCCTCTGGGGAGACCCAGTACTTC.

The gene calls are TRBV9 and TRBJ2-3; D unresolved. Germline CDR1 reads SGDLS; CDR2 reads YYNGEE. This CDR3 contains 13 residues. Trimming removed 3 bases from V and 4 bases from J, with 9 bases in between. The CDR3 loop is CASSASPADTQYF. In DNA, the CDR3 is TGTGCCAGCAGCGCCTCCCCGGCAGATACGCAGTATTTT.

The V gene is TRBV7-6, the J gene TRBJ2-1, with TRBD1 matching 9 bases. Germline V CDR1 and CDR2: SGHVS, FNYEAQ. The CDR3 has 15 amino acids. The J segment lost 5 bases and the V segment lost 5 bases, leaving 7 bases of the junction unmatched. Here the CDR3 DNA reads TGTGCCAGCAGCCCCGGGACAGGGACACACAATGAGCAGTTCTTC. Amino acids: CASSPGTGTHNEQFF. Using reference TRBV7-6 and TRBJ2-1 for the parts outside the CDR3, the full variable domain is GAGVSQSPRYKVTKRGQDVALRCDPISGHVSLYWYRQALGQGPEFLTYFNYEAQQDKSGLPNDRFSAERPEGSISTLTIQRTEQRDSAMYRCASSPGTGTHNEQFFGPGTRLTVL.

The chain joins TRBV5-1 to TRBJ2-3; 15 nucleotides match TRBD2. J was trimmed by 2 bases and V by 0 bases; bases with no gene match: 4. The CDR3 totals 18 residues. The V gene's germline CDR1 is SGHRS and CDR2 YFSETQ. The CDR3 here is CASSLGTSGGAITDTQYF. In DNA, the CDR3 is TGCGCCAGCAGCTTGGGGACTAGCGGGGGGGCCATCACAGATACGCAGTATTTT.

This clone was recorded only once. The V gene is TRBV4-2, the J gene TRBJ1-1; TRBD1 might be the D (5 bases). Trimming left V 5 bases short and J 1 base short, with 14 bases between. The germline gives CDR1 LGHNA, CDR2 YNFKEQ. The CDR3 loop spans 15 amino acids. The CDR3: CASSDRDSTNTEAFF. The CDR3 DNA reads TGTGCCAGCAGCGATCGGGACTCTACGAACACTGAAGCTTTCTTT.

The chain links TRBV5-1 to TRBJ1-1, with D possibly matching TRBD1 (5 bases). CDR3 length: 14 residues. V shed 4 bases and J shed 3 bases, with 13 bases lying between them. CDR1 is SGHRS, CDR2 YFSETQ, per germline. The CDR3 DNA sequence: TGCGCCAGCAGCCAGGACACGACGGACACTGAAGCTTTCTTT. Residues: CASSQDTTDTEAFF.

CDR3 sequence: CASSQGYRGNQPQHF. The CDR3 DNA is TGCGCCAGCAGCCAAGGTTACAGGGGGAATCAGCCCCAGCATTTT. The rearrangement links TRBV4-1 to TRBJ1-5, with 8 bases fitting TRBD1. Trimming removed 1 base from V and 4 bases from J; junction bases left unmatched: 3. Germline CDR1 is MGHRA and CDR2 is YSYEKL. The CDR3 contains 15 residues.

The chain recombines TRBV6-5 with TRBJ1-5; D unclear. V was trimmed by 0 bases and J by 2 bases, leaving 5 bases between them. Germline V CDR1 and CDR2: MNHEY, SVGAGI. The CDR3 has 14 residues. The CDR3 coding sequence is TGTGCCAGCAGTTACTCCTTCCGCAATCAGCCCCAGCATTTT. It is translated as CASSYSFRNQPQHF.

The chain has TRBV7-2 and TRBJ1-2; D is ambiguous. The V end lost 1 base, the J end lost 3 bases, and 12 bases lay between the germline ends. This CDR3 contains 15 residues. The germline V gene encodes CDR1 SGHTA and CDR2 FQGNSA. CDR3 in DNA: TGTGCCAGCAGCTTAGAGCGGGGAACTGACTATGGCTACACCTTC. Translated, it gives CASSLERGTDYGYTF.

J is TRBJ2-3 and V is TRBV6-1; D might be TRBD2 (5 bases). The CDR3 spans 15 residues. Germline loops: CDR1 MNHNS, CDR2 SASEGT. The V end lost 3 bases, the J end lost 1 base, and 11 bases lay between the germline ends. This chain's CDR3 is CASSDKAEGTDTQYF. The CDR3 DNA reads TGTGCCAGCAGTGACAAAGCGGAAGGCACAGATACGCAGTATTTT.

This chain links TRBV2 with TRBJ1-2; D unclear. Germline CDR1 SNHLY, CDR2 FYNNEI. Trimming took off 4 bases at V and 8 bases at J, with 8 bases between the two ends. The CDR3 runs 11 residues. As DNA, the CDR3 is TGTGCCAGCAGTGCGGAGAGGGGCTACACCTTC. Translated, it gives CASSAERGYTF. Full variable domain (rest looked up from reference TRBV2 and TRBJ1-2): EPEVTQTPSHQVTQMGQEVILRCVPISNHLYFYWYRQILGQKVEFLVSFYNNEISEKSEIFDDQFSVERPDGSNFTLKIRSTKLEDSAMYFCASSAERGYTFGSGTRLTVV.

This chain links TRBV18 with TRBJ2-2; D not certain. The germline V gene encodes CDR1 KGHSH and CDR2 LQKENI. Trimming pared 0 bases from V and 1 base from J, leaving 9 bases between. This CDR3 has 16 amino acids. The CDR3 DNA is TGTGCCAGCTCACCACCGAGAGGCCTGAACACCGGGGAGCTGTTTTTT. Protein product: CASSPPRGLNTGELFF.

The chain is built from TRBV6-5 and TRBJ2-1; perhaps TRBD1 as D (6 bases). Trimming stripped 6 bases from V and 6 bases from J, with 18 bases between. The CDR3 contains 15 residues. The germline V gene has CDR1 MNHEY and CDR2 SVGAGI. This CDR3 is CASSNTGFKSNEQFF. In DNA, the CDR3 is TGTGCCAGCAGCAATACAGGGTTTAAGTCCAATGAGCAGTTCTTC.

Concerning this clone: Other DNA sequences within the sample encode an identical CDR3. The V and J genes are TRBV6-4 and TRBJ1-2, with D tentatively TRBD1 (5 bases). The V gene's germline CDR1 is MRHNA and CDR2 SNTAGT. V shed 1 base and J shed 6 bases, with 18 bases lying between them. The CDR3 length is 16 residues. CDR3 nucleotide sequence: TGTGCCAGCAGTGACTTCCCTGACAGACCCTTCGATGGCTACACCTTC. Translating it yields CASSDFPDRPFDGYTF.